This T cell receptor (beta chain) was profiled in a study of T cell responses to AZD1222 COVID-19 vaccine. Study-level background: Doses given second, at about 4 or about 12 weeks, were pooled. Points from the study as a whole: Vaccine-related CD4 TCRs covered spike, predominating at 160-218 and 743-854. The sample set comprised mostly white British donors with more females, and clonal diversity was possibly underestimated.

Remarks on this clone: Its antigen is not identified.

The data were produced by immunoSEQ multiplex PCR, yet TCRdb's version contains in-frame clones alone and is incomplete. Here the sample spans roughly 150,000 clones, around 92% being singletons. V lost 4 bases and J 4 bases, leaving 14 bases between the germline ends. The V gene's germline CDR1 is SGHDN and CDR2 FVKESK. This CDR3 has 15 residues. The sample consisted of peripheral blood, taken on day 0 of AZD1222 vaccination. The sequence was obtained from an adult in good health. The V call is TRBV14, the J call TRBJ1-5, with D perhaps TRBD1 (5 bases). The CDR3 region is CASSLGDGRNQPQHF. The CDR3 DNA reads as TGTGCCAGCAGCCTGGGGGACGGCCGAAATCAGCCCCAGCATTTT.